The rows below give T cell receptor beta chains drawn from one sample of a study of blood T cell repertoires in COVID-19. This table comes from immunoSEQ multiplex PCR, and its TCRdb copy is limited to in-frame clones, with some not included. The sample lists 150,000 to 200,000 clones; about 77% were seen once. Sequenced input: peripheral blood. Source of these receptors: an elderly woman with acute or convalescent COVID-19. Both conserved end residues are part of each CDR3. The D gene is left open where the match is weak. A row's size may be missing; if present it is once, few, many or a size class.

d_call: .
v_call: TRBV2
j_call: TRBJ2-1
clone_size: .
cdr3_nt: TGTGCCAGCAAGGATAGGGGATACAATGAGCAGTTCTTC
cdr3_aa: CASKDRGYNEQFF

d_call: .
v_call: TRBV12-5
j_call: TRBJ2-2
clone_size: .
cdr3_nt: TGTGCTAGTGGTTTGGTACGGACAGCCCTGAACACCGGGGAGCTGTTTTTT
cdr3_aa: CASGLVRTALNTGELFF

d_call: TRBD1
v_call: TRBV5-1
j_call: TRBJ1-1
clone_size: .
cdr3_nt: TGCGCCAGCAGCTTACAGGGGCAGGCGAGGACTGAAGCTTTCTTT
cdr3_aa: CASSLQGQARTEAFF

d_call: .
v_call: TRBV30
j_call: TRBJ1-5
clone_size: once
cdr3_nt: TGTGCCTGGAGGGAATGGGCAGGAGGTGGTAATAGCAATCAGCCCCAGCATTTT
cdr3_aa: CAWREWAGGGNSNQPQHF

d_call: TRBD1
v_call: TRBV18
j_call: TRBJ2-1
clone_size: few
cdr3_nt: TGTGCCAGCTCACCGGGACAGAACAATGAGCAGTTCTTC
cdr3_aa: CASSPGQNNEQFF

d_call: TRBD1
v_call: TRBV30
j_call: TRBJ1-5
clone_size: .
cdr3_nt: TGTGCCTGGGACAGGGGGTTAAGCAATCAGCCCCAGCATTTT
cdr3_aa: CAWDRGLSNQPQHF

d_call: TRBD1
v_call: TRBV28
j_call: TRBJ1-1
clone_size: few
cdr3_nt: TGTGCCAGCAGTTTGGGGCGGGACAGGGTGAACACTGAAGCTTTCTTT
cdr3_aa: CASSLGRDRVNTEAFF

d_call: .
v_call: TRBV2
j_call: TRBJ2-2
clone_size: .
cdr3_nt: TGTGCCAGCAGTGCATTGGGGCCCACCGGGGAGCTGTTTTTT
cdr3_aa: CASSALGPTGELFF

d_call: .
v_call: TRBV29-1
j_call: TRBJ2-1
clone_size: .
cdr3_nt: TGCAGCGTTAAGCCCCGGGGTCCGAATGAGCAGTTCTTC
cdr3_aa: CSVKPRGPNEQFF

d_call: .
v_call: TRBV30
j_call: TRBJ2-1
clone_size: .
cdr3_nt: TGTGCCTGGAGTGTACGGTATGAGCAGTTCTTC
cdr3_aa: CAWSVRYEQFF

d_call: TRBD1
v_call: TRBV7-9
j_call: TRBJ1-1
clone_size: .
cdr3_nt: TGTGCCAGCAGCTCACAGGGGGTGTCTGAAGCTTTCTTT
cdr3_aa: CASSSQGVSEAFF

d_call: .
v_call: TRBV6-1
j_call: TRBJ1-4
clone_size: .
cdr3_nt: TGTGCCAGCAGTCAAGCCGGACACGCAACTAATGAAAAACTGTTTTTT
cdr3_aa: CASSQAGHATNEKLFF

d_call: .
v_call: TRBV4-1
j_call: TRBJ2-7
clone_size: few
cdr3_nt: TGCGCCAGCAGCGTTGCCTTAGGGCAGGGGTACGAGCAGTACTTC
cdr3_aa: CASSVALGQGYEQYF

d_call: .
v_call: TRBV7-6
j_call: TRBJ2-2
clone_size: .
cdr3_nt: TGTGCCAGCTCTCCCCAAAGCGAGATCCGCGGGGAGCTGTTTTTT
cdr3_aa: CASSPQSEIRGELFF

d_call: TRBD1
v_call: TRBV5-1
j_call: TRBJ1-1
clone_size: .
cdr3_nt: TGCGCCAGCAGCGTGGCACAGGGGTACACTGAAGCTTTCTTT
cdr3_aa: CASSVAQGYTEAFF

d_call: TRBD1
v_call: TRBV28
j_call: TRBJ1-3
clone_size: .
cdr3_nt: TGTGCCAGCAGTTTGGGGGGTGTTGGGACAGGGATATATTTT
cdr3_aa: CASSLGGVGTGIYF

d_call: TRBD2
v_call: TRBV7-9
j_call: TRBJ2-3
clone_size: .
cdr3_nt: TGTGCCAGCAGCTTAGGGCTAGCGGGCCGCACAGATACGCAGTATTTT
cdr3_aa: CASSLGLAGRTDTQYF

d_call: TRBD2
v_call: TRBV28
j_call: TRBJ2-7
clone_size: .
cdr3_nt: TGTGCCAGCAGTCCCCGTTGGACTAGCGGGAGGAGGTACGAGCAGTACTTC
cdr3_aa: CASSPRWTSGRRYEQYF

d_call: TRBD1
v_call: TRBV5-4
j_call: TRBJ2-1
clone_size: .
cdr3_nt: TGTGCCAGCAGCTTGGCGGCCGGGACAGGCTCCTACAATGAGCAGTTCTTC
cdr3_aa: CASSLAAGTGSYNEQFF

d_call: .
v_call: TRBV18
j_call: TRBJ1-1
clone_size: .
cdr3_nt: TGTGCCAGCTCACCACAAACAGGGATGGACACTGAAGCTTTCTTT
cdr3_aa: CASSPQTGMDTEAFF

d_call: .
v_call: TRBV5-1
j_call: TRBJ2-6
clone_size: .
cdr3_nt: TGCGCCAGCAGCTTGCGTCGGGGGTCTGGGGCCAACGTCCTGACTTTC
cdr3_aa: CASSLRRGSGANVLTF

d_call: TRBD2
v_call: TRBV19
j_call: TRBJ2-2
clone_size: .
cdr3_nt: TGTGCCAGTAGCTTACGATACGGGACTAGCGTGGCCGGGGAGCTGTTTTTT
cdr3_aa: CASSLRYGTSVAGELFF

d_call: .
v_call: TRBV24-1
j_call: TRBJ1-2
clone_size: .
cdr3_nt: TGTGCCACCAAGGACAGCTATGGCTACACCTTC
cdr3_aa: CATKDSYGYTF

d_call: TRBD1
v_call: TRBV5-6
j_call: TRBJ1-5
clone_size: .
cdr3_nt: TGTGCCAGCAGCGTCTACAGGGGGTACAATCAGCCCCAGCATTTT
cdr3_aa: CASSVYRGYNQPQHF

d_call: TRBD2
v_call: TRBV11-2
j_call: TRBJ2-1
clone_size: few
cdr3_nt: TGTGCCAGCAGCGATAGCGGGAGGTGGGGCAATGAGCAGTTCTTC
cdr3_aa: CASSDSGRWGNEQFF

d_call: TRBD2
v_call: TRBV2
j_call: TRBJ2-7
clone_size: .
cdr3_nt: TGTGCCAGCACCCGGGGCGGGGGGGCGGAAGAGCAGTACTTC
cdr3_aa: CASTRGGGAEEQYF

d_call: TRBD2
v_call: TRBV7-8
j_call: TRBJ2-4
clone_size: .
cdr3_nt: TGTGCCAGCACCAAGCGGGAGTCGGAAAACATTCAGTACTTC
cdr3_aa: CASTKRESENIQYF

d_call: TRBD1
v_call: TRBV6-6
j_call: TRBJ1-5
clone_size: .
cdr3_nt: TGTGCCAGCAGTTACACAGGGGGCAAGCAGCCCCAGCATTTT
cdr3_aa: CASSYTGGKQPQHF

d_call: TRBD1
v_call: TRBV7-2
j_call: TRBJ2-2
clone_size: .
cdr3_nt: TGTGCCAGCAGCGGGGCCGACAGGGCTACGAACACCGGGGAGCTGTTTTTT
cdr3_aa: CASSGADRATNTGELFF

d_call: TRBD2
v_call: TRBV6-2/TRBV6-3
j_call: TRBJ2-5
clone_size: few
cdr3_nt: TGTGCCAGCAGTACCGGGACTAGAAAGTACTTC
cdr3_aa: CASSTGTRKYF

d_call: .
v_call: TRBV30
j_call: TRBJ1-3
clone_size: .
cdr3_nt: TGTGCCTGGAGTGCAGACAGCATCTCTGGAAACACCATATATTTT
cdr3_aa: CAWSADSISGNTIYF